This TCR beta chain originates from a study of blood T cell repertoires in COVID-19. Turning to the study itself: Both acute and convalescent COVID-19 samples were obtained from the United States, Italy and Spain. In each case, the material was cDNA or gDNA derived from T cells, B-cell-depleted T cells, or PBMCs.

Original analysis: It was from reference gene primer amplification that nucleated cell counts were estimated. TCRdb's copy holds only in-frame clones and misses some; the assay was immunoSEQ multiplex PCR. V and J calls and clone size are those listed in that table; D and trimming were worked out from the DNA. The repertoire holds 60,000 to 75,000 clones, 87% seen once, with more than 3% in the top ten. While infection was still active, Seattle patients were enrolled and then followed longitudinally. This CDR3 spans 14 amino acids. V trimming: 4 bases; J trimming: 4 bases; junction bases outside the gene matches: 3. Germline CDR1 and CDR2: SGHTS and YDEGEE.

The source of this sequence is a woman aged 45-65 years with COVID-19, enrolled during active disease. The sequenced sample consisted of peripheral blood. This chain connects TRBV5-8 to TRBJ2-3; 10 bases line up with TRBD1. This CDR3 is CASSLGTGADTQYF. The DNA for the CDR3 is TGTGCCAGCAGCCTCGGGACAGGGGCAGATACGCAGTATTTT.